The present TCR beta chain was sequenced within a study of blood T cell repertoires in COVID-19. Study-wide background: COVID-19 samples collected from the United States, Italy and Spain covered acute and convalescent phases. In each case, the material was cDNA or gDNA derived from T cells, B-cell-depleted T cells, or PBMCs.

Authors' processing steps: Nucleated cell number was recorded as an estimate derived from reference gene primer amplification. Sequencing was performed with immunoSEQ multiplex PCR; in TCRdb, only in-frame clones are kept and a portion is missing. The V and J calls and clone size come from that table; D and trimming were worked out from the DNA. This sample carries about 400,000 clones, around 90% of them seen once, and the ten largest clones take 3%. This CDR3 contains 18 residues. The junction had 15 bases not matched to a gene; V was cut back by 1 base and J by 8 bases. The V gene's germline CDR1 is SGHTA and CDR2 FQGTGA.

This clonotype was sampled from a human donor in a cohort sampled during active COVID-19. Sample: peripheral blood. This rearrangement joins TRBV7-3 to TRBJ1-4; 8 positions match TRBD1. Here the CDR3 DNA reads TGTGCCAGCAGCTTAATCCTCGGACAGGGAAGAAGGAGCGAAAAACTGTTTTTT. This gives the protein CASSLILGQGRRSEKLFF.